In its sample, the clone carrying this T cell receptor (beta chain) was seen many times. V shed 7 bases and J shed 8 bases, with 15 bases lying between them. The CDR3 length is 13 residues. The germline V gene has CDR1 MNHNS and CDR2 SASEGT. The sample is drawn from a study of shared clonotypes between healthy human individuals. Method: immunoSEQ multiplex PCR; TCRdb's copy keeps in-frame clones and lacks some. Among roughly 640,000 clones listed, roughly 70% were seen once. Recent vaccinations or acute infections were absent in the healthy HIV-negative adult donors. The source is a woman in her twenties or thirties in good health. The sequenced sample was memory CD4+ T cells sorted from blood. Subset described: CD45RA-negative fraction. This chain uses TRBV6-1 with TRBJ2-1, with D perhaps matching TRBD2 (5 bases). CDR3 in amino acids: CASTRTVRYEQFF. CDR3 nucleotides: TGTGCCAGCACGCGGACTGTCCGGTATGAGCAGTTCTTC.